Included here is one T cell receptor beta chain sequence, with context. This clonotype was detected a few times. Its antigen target is currently unknown. Nothing much larger sits one base from this clone, and base qualities are not available. Ophthalmopathy patients had moderately to severely active disease, with a Clinical Activity Score of 3 or more, a NOSPECS grade of 4 or more, and a disease duration of less than 3 months. The study excluded patients with uncontrolled infections, other autoimmune diseases, pregnancy or lactation. Diagnoses were based on clinical symptoms, serum thyroxine and TRAb, thyroid ultrasound and orbital computed tomography. Ficoll-Paque density gradient centrifugation was used to isolate PBMCs from about 9.4 ml of fresh peripheral blood. Total RNA was extracted using Trizol reagent, and RNA quality was assessed on an Agilent 2100 Bioanalyzer. This sample is drawn from a study of T cells in Graves' hyperthyroidism and ophthalmopathy (dated by TCRdb to the late 2010s). Regarding the complete study: Peripheral blood samples were taken at the time of initial diagnosis, prior to any treatment. The study also compared thyroid tissue and blood T-cell repertoires from roughly 6 Graves' hyperthyroidism patients. Prospective prediction of ophthalmopathy was tested in an independent validation cohort of 18 hyperthyroidism patients and 15 to 17 patients who later progressed to ophthalmopathy. TCR V-J signatures able to tell the groups apart were searched for in a discovery cohort of approximately 95 patients, of whom over 40 had Graves' ophthalmopathy and about 60 had stable Graves' hyperthyroidism. The 100 discovery patients were randomly divided into training and test sets at a 7:3 ratio. After blood sampling, hyperthyroidism patients were treated with methimazole at a starting dose of 30 mg daily, and ophthalmopathy patients were treated with high-dose intravenous methylprednisolone. The paper describes TCR Vbeta CDR3 sequencing of around 140 peripheral blood samples, made up of 40 to 45 ophthalmopathy patients, some 76 hyperthyroidism patients and some 17 progressor patients.

Overall study results and their limits: Most expanded thyroid clonotypes (frequency above 0.001) were also detected in blood, suggesting blood repertoires may reflect thyroid immune responses. In validation, progression to ophthalmopathy was predicted by the model with 55% to 71% sensitivity and around 76% specificity, a median of about 6.4 months before onset. Sample size was not statistically predetermined, and blinding of investigators to group allocation was not performed. In cross-validation, a model built on a 13 V-J signature told ophthalmopathy apart from stable hyperthyroidism with 85% to 90% sensitivity and around 83% specificity, and in testing the same model reached 80%/75%.

TCR beta CDR3 regions were amplified from RNA transcripts. A first-round RT-PCR of the TCR CDR3 used the HTBI primer set with the Qiagen OneStep RT-PCR kit. Libraries were constructed in a second round of multiplex PCR, after which size selection and purification were carried out. Sequencing of the libraries was done on an Illumina HiSeq2000 using paired-end 100 bp reads. On the study's bioinformatics: SOAPnuke was used to process the raw data, removing reads that contained adapters or uncalled bases, had a mean Phred below 15, or lacked an exact match to the constant primer or identifier. COPE v1.2.5 was used to merge the high-quality paired reads, and each unique nucleotide sequence was defined as a clonotype. MiTCR v1.1 was used to align the clonotypes against IMGT TRBV, TRBD and TRBJ reference segments. Only V-J combinations with frequency above 0.0001, covering about 99% of repertoires, were analysed. The TCS score was defined as the ratio of F50 (clonal expansion) to E x V (chaos), calculated using BLOSUM62-based TCRdist between CDR3 peptides within each V-J. Welch's t-statistics and random forest reduced 500 to 650 V-J features to some 14, which were used in a naive Bayes classifier (R e1071). Clones were called with MiXCR by TCRdb after fastp trimmed the public reads at Q25, and only in-frame beta chains were retained. Each record represents a unique CDR3 protein, reported with the most common genes and DNA among its rows. TCRdb, rather than the study authors, made the V and J calls. The sample table holds approximately 490,000 distinct CDR3 sequences, of which about 20% were seen once. In total, the top ten clones hold about 53% of the sample.

The sample was blood. This TCR came from a woman aged 70-85 years with Graves' ophthalmopathy.

The CDR3: CAIFLQPGVRPYEQYF. The DNA sequence reads TGTGCCATCTTTCTTCAGCCTGGGGTGCGACCCTACGAGCAGTACTTC. This chain joins TRBV10-3 to TRBJ2-7, with no D gene named confidently. From the cysteine through the phenylalanine, the CDR3 covers 16 amino acids. The read is trimmed to its CDR3 DNA, 48 bases read in frame from base 1. CDR1 and CDR2, looked up from the germline V gene, are ENHRY and SYGVKD. V gives up 8 bases and J gives up 2 bases, and the segment between their germline ends measures 22 bases.